A selection of T cell receptor beta chains follows, all from one sample in a study of blood T cell repertoires in COVID-19. Data came from immunoSEQ multiplex PCR; TCRdb stores just in-frame clones and leaves some out. The sample has 140,000 or so clones; roughly 80% are singletons. Sample: peripheral blood. These receptors originate from a woman aged 80 or over with acute or convalescent COVID-19. Each CDR3 is given with its conserved first and last residue. D genes are given only for firm matches. Where a row states a size, it is once, few, many or the class of an expanded clone; other rows omit it.

j_call,clone_size,v_call,d_call,cdr3_aa,cdr3_nt
TRBJ1-2,NA,TRBV3-1/TRBV3-2,NA,CASSQAIQGGYGYTF,TGTGCCAGCAGCCAAGCCATCCAGGGTGGCTATGGCTACACCTTC
TRBJ2-5,NA,TRBV13,NA,CASSSLDTFETQYF,TGTGCCAGCAGCTCCTTAGACACCTTTGAGACCCAGTACTTC
TRBJ1-1,NA,TRBV20-1,NA,CSANRGGEAFF,TGCAGTGCTAACCGGGGTGGAGAAGCTTTCTTT
TRBJ2-2,NA,TRBV11-1,NA,CASSLLTGRNTGELFF,TGTGCCAGCAGCTTATTGACAGGTCGGAACACCGGGGAGCTGTTTTTT
TRBJ2-2,NA,TRBV4-2,TRBD2,CASSQDRRASGANTGELFF,TGTGCCAGCAGCCAAGATCGACGAGCTAGCGGGGCGAACACCGGGGAGCTGTTTTTT
TRBJ1-2,NA,TRBV27,TRBD1,CASSATGVPRGYTF,TGTGCCAGCAGTGCCACAGGGGTTCCACGCGGCTACACCTTC
TRBJ1-2,once,TRBV9,NA,CASSVMWGALDYGYTF,TGTGCCAGCAGCGTGATGTGGGGCGCTCTTGACTATGGCTACACCTTC
TRBJ1-6,few,TRBV7-2,NA,CASRTGVNNSPLHF,TGTGCCAGCAGAACAGGAGTGAATAATTCACCCCTCCACTTT
TRBJ2-7,NA,TRBV6-5,TRBD1,CASSSPPGQKYEQYF,TGTGCCAGCAGCTCCCCCCCGGGACAGAAGTACGAGCAGTACTTC
TRBJ1-1,few,TRBV19,NA,CASSFPYSPTEAFF,TGTGCCAGTAGTTTTCCCTACAGTCCCACTGAAGCTTTCTTT
TRBJ1-2,NA,TRBV5-1,NA,CASSPGPREDYGYTF,TGCGCCAGCAGCCCGGGTCCTAGAGAGGACTATGGCTACACCTTC
TRBJ2-1,NA,TRBV20-1,NA,CSAKGPEEFF,TGCAGTGCTAAGGGCCCGGAGGAGTTCTTC
TRBJ1-1,NA,TRBV19,NA,CASSPTRGNLNTEAFF,TGTGCCAGTAGTCCTACCCGCGGAAATTTGAACACTGAAGCTTTCTTT
TRBJ2-7,NA,TRBV2,NA,CASSEAAGYEQYF,TGTGCCAGCAGTGAAGCGGCTGGTTACGAGCAGTACTTC
TRBJ1-6,NA,TRBV7-9,TRBD1,CASSSGQGRYNSPLHF,TGTGCCAGCAGCTCCGGACAGGGACGCTATAATTCACCCCTCCACTTT
TRBJ1-1,NA,TRBV7-2,NA,CASSVTVNTEAFF,TGTGCCAGCAGCGTCACAGTGAACACTGAAGCTTTCTTT
TRBJ1-2,NA,TRBV5-8,TRBD1,CASSRGTAQYGYTF,TGTGCCAGCAGCCGCGGGACAGCCCAATATGGCTACACCTTC
TRBJ1-1,NA,TRBV3-1/TRBV3-2,NA,CASSHGTDNEAFF,TGTGCCAGCAGCCACGGAACAGACAATGAAGCTTTCTTT
TRBJ2-7,once,TRBV6-6,TRBD1,CASRQGSGGEQYF,TGTGCCAGCAGACAGGGCTCAGGGGGCGAGCAGTACTTC
TRBJ2-3,NA,TRBV2,TRBD2,CAGGLAASTDTQYF,TGTGCCGGAGGACTAGCGGCATCCACAGATACGCAGTATTTT
TRBJ1-1,few,TRBV28,NA,CASSLTVNTEAFF,TGTGCCAGCAGTTTAACGGTGAACACTGAAGCTTTCTTT
TRBJ1-2,NA,TRBV5-1,TRBD1,CASSLVLWTGRGGNYGYTF,TGCGCCAGCAGCTTGGTCTTATGGACAGGGAGAGGGGGCAACTATGGCTACACCTTC
TRBJ2-3,few,TRBV6-5,TRBD2,CASSYRTSGGADTQYF,TGTGCCAGCAGTTACCGGACTAGCGGGGGGGCAGATACGCAGTATTTT
TRBJ2-7,NA,TRBV5-5,TRBD1,CASSLFWTGVREQYF,TGTGCCAGCAGCTTGTTCTGGACAGGGGTGCGGGAGCAGTACTTC
TRBJ1-5,few,TRBV19,NA,CASSMNLGGGQPQHF,TGTGCCAGTAGTATGAACTTGGGTGGAGGACAGCCCCAGCATTTT
TRBJ1-2,NA,TRBV25-1,NA,CASSSRRINYGYTF,TGTGCCAGCAGTTCAAGGAGGATTAACTATGGCTACACCTTC
TRBJ1-2,NA,TRBV4-1,NA,CASSQESSVNYGYTF,TGCGCCAGCAGCCAAGAGTCCAGTGTTAACTATGGCTACACCTTC
TRBJ2-1,NA,TRBV7-3,TRBD1,CTSSSHGTAAQFF,TGTACCAGCAGCTCCCACGGGACAGCGGCGCAGTTCTTC
TRBJ2-3,once,TRBV19,NA,CASSIVADTQYF,TGTGCCAGTAGTATTGTAGCAGATACGCAGTATTTT
TRBJ2-5,NA,TRBV2,TRBD1,CASSARTGGGTQYF,TGTGCCAGCAGTGCAAGGACAGGGGGGGGGACCCAGTACTTC
TRBJ2-1,NA,TRBV21-1,NA,CASSKVPRPSSYNEQFF,TGTGCCAGCAGCAAAGTACCCAGGCCGAGCTCCTACAATGAGCAGTTCTTC
TRBJ1-6,NA,TRBV16,NA,CASSRTGDNSPLHF,TGTGCCAGCAGCCGGACGGGAGATAATTCACCCCTCCACTTT
TRBJ1-1,NA,TRBV3-1/TRBV3-2,TRBD1,CASSSGTVNTEAFF,TGTGCCAGCAGCTCCGGGACAGTGAACACTGAAGCTTTCTTT
TRBJ1-5,NA,TRBV19,NA,CASSIGGYSNQPQHF,TGTGCCAGTAGTATAGGCGGTTATAGCAATCAGCCCCAGCATTTT
TRBJ1-2,NA,TRBV16,NA,CASSPTQGIHGYTF,TGTGCCAGCAGTCCTACACAGGGTATCCATGGCTACACCTTC
TRBJ2-3,NA,TRBV7-7,TRBD1,CASSLGGTGGDTQYF,TGTGCTAGCAGCTTAGGTGGGACAGGAGGCGATACGCAGTATTTT
TRBJ1-1,NA,TRBV6-5,TRBD1,CASSWDRANTEAFF,TGTGCCAGCAGTTGGGACAGGGCAAACACTGAAGCTTTCTTT
TRBJ2-2,NA,TRBV5-1,TRBD1,CASSLQGYTGELFF,TGCGCCAGCAGCCTACAGGGGTACACCGGGGAGCTGTTTTTT
TRBJ2-1,NA,TRBV5-5,TRBD2,CASSPRTSGGAGNEQFF,TGTGCCAGCAGCCCCCGGACTAGCGGGGGGGCTGGCAATGAGCAGTTCTTC
TRBJ1-1,once,TRBV4-1,TRBD1,CASSGRGFTEAFF,TGCGCCAGCAGCGGCAGGGGGTTTACTGAAGCTTTCTTT
TRBJ1-2,NA,TRBV9,NA,CASSVGGNYGYTF,TGTGCCAGCAGCGTGGGGGGGAACTATGGCTACACCTTC
TRBJ1-4,NA,TRBV27,TRBD1,CASSRDRDEKLFF,TGTGCCAGCAGCCGGGACAGGGATGAAAAACTGTTTTTT
TRBJ2-5,NA,TRBV5-1,NA,CASSLGQLMTEETQYF,TGCGCCAGCAGCTTGGGACAGCTGATGACTGAAGAGACCCAGTACTTC
TRBJ1-2,NA,TRBV14,NA,CASSQGQTYGYTF,TGTGCCAGCAGCCAAGGGCAGACATATGGCTACACCTTC
TRBJ2-3,NA,TRBV6-2/TRBV6-3,NA,CASSYLRAGTDTQYF,TGTGCCAGCAGTTACTTGAGGGCCGGCACAGATACGCAGTATTTT
TRBJ1-1,NA,TRBV5-5,NA,CASSGRLVTEAFF,TGTGCCAGCAGCGGCAGACTGGTAACTGAAGCTTTCTTT
TRBJ1-2,NA,TRBV7-9,TRBD1,CASSLVGQTNYGYTF,TGTGCCAGCAGCTTAGTGGGACAGACCAACTATGGCTACACCTTC